These 32 T cell receptor beta chains share one sample of origin, sequenced in a study of Graves' ophthalmopathy and Graves' hyperthyroidism. CDR3 regions of TCR beta were amplified from RNA transcripts. HTBI primers were employed in first-round RT-PCR, then a second-round multiplex PCR followed. TCRdb independently ran MiXCR on the multiplex PCR reads; one entry per CDR3 protein. This table has hundreds of thousands of distinct CDR3 sequences, under 25% appearing once. The specimen was peripheral blood. These receptors were obtained from a woman between 18 and 29 years old with stable Graves' hyperthyroidism.

Turning to this clonotype: The germline gene is not matched at one end of the junction; a read error may be the cause. The chain employs TRBV4-1 and TRBJ2-5, with 8 bases fitting TRBD2. CDR1 and CDR2 (germline): MGHRA, YSYEKL. The CDR3 totals 16 residues. The CDR3 loop reads CASSQDRTGGRETQYF. The CDR3 DNA reads TGTGCCAGCAGCCAAGATAGGACGGGGGGGCGAGAGACCCAGTACTTC.

To note about this clonotype: One end of the junction fails to match germline, which may point to a read error. This chain uses TRBV7-3 with TRBJ1-5; no reliable D call. The CDR3 is 18 residues long. The germline gives CDR1 SGHTA, CDR2 FQGTGA. CDR3 region: CASSLTSKVPYINQSQHF. CDR3 sequence (DNA): TGTGCCAGCAGCTTAACGTCCAAAGTACCTTATATCAATCAGTCCCAGCATTTT.

Many counts were recorded for this clonotype. The V call is TRBV5-1, the J call TRBJ1-1; D may be TRBD1 (6 bases). The CDR3 has 13 amino acids. Germline V gene data show CDR1 as SGHRS and CDR2 as YFSETQ. V was shortened by 6 bases and J by 1 base, with 10 bases between the two germline ends. The CDR3 bases are TGCGCCAGCACAGAACAGGGGAACACTGAAGCTTTCTTT. It yields the protein CASTEQGNTEAFF.

This clonotype was counted ten times or more. The chain links TRBV28 to TRBJ1-1; no clear D. The germline V gene encodes CDR1 MDHEN and CDR2 SYDVKM. This CDR3 is built from 12 residues. Trimming took 1 base from V and 7 from J, leaving 7 bases between them. DNA for the CDR3: TGTGCCAGCAGTTTATACCAGCATGAAGCTTTCTTT. Protein sequence: CASSLYQHEAFF.

This clonotype was counted at least ten times. This chain uses TRBV4-1 with TRBJ1-1; D unresolved. V was shortened by 4 bases and J by 6 bases, with 18 bases between the two germline ends. This CDR3 has 15 amino acids. In germline, CDR1 is MGHRA, CDR2 YSYEKL. The CDR3 sequence is CASSLASQGLAEAFF. In nucleotides, the CDR3 is TGCGCCAGCAGCCTCGCTAGTCAAGGGTTAGCTGAAGCTTTCTTT.

This clonotype was counted between two and nine times. Germline is not matched at one junction end, which may reflect a read error. This rearrangement joins TRBV20-1 to TRBJ2-5; 9 nucleotides agree with TRBD1. This CDR3 has 15 amino acids. CDR1 and CDR2 (germline): DFQATT, SNEGSKA (reference sequence). CDR3 nucleotide sequence: TGCGGTGCTAGAGGGGGGACAGGGTGGGTTGGTTACCAGTACTTC. Protein: CGARGGTGWVGYQYF.

The CDR3 sequence: CASSVDLRVETQYF. The CDR3 DNA sequence: TGTGCCAGCAGCGTAGACTTACGGGTCGAGACCCAGTACTTC. The chain couples TRBV9 to TRBJ2-5; the D is unclear. V was cut by 0 bases and J by 5 bases, with 11 bases left in between. From germline, CDR1 is SGDLS and CDR2 YYNGEE. The CDR3 is 14 amino acids.

This clonotype was counted many times. The chain couples TRBV29-1 to TRBJ1-1, with TRBD1 identical over 7 bases. There are 13 residues in the CDR3. Germline-derived CDR1 and CDR2 are SQVTM and ANQGSEA. V shed 8 bases and J 5 bases; nucleotides not matched to a gene: 11. The DNA for the CDR3 is TGCAGCTCAGACAGGGACGGGAGTACTGAAGCTTTCTTT. It encodes CSSDRDGSTEAFF.

This clonotype was seen repeatedly, ten times or more. The chain has TRBV7-9 and TRBJ2-4; D call uncertain. V was trimmed by 2 bases and J by 8 bases, leaving 10 bases between them. This CDR3 spans 13 amino acids. Germline assignment: CDR1 SEHNR and CDR2 FQNEAQ (reference sequence). The CDR3 nucleotides are TGTGCCAGCAGCTTATGGTCTGGTTACATTCAGTACTTC. Translating gives CASSLWSGYIQYF.

This chain joins TRBV25-1 and TRBJ1-1; 7 bases are shared with TRBD1. V was clipped by 3 bases and J by 3 bases; unmatched bases: 7. The CDR3 has 15 residues. Germline V CDR1 and CDR2: MGHDK, SYGVNS. As DNA, the CDR3 is TGTGCCAGCAGTGACAGACAGGGAGGTGACACTGAAGCTTTCTTT. Residues: CASSDRQGGDTEAFF. Full variable domain (outside the CDR3, taken from reference TRBV25-1 and TRBJ1-1): EADIYQTPRYLVIGTGKKITLECSQTMGHDKMYWYQQDPGMELHLIHYSYGVNSTEKGDLSSESTVSRIRTEHFPLTLESARPSHTSQYLCASSDRQGGDTEAFFGQGTRLTVV.

The rearrangement links TRBV11-2 to TRBJ2-7, with D unresolved. The germline V gene has CDR1 SGHAT and CDR2 FQNNGV. The CDR3 is made up of 16 amino acids. The V end lost 5 bases, the J end lost 4 bases, and 21 bases lay between the germline ends. CDR3 bases: TGTGCCAGCAGCCGCAGCCCGACCCCTCCCGGGTACGAGCAGTACTTC. Translation gives CASSRSPTPPGYEQYF. Variable domain in full (rest from reference TRBV11-2 and TRBJ2-7): EAGVAQSPRYKIIEKRQSVAFWCNPISGHATLYWYQQILGQGPKLLIQFQNNGVVDDSQLPKDRFSAERLKGVDSTLKIQPAKLEDSAVYLCASSRSPTPPGYEQYFGPGTRLTVT.

This clonotype was observed at least ten times. The gene calls are TRBV19 and TRBJ2-5; 8 bases agree with TRBD2. Trimming at V came to 5 bases and at J to 2 bases, leaving 4 bases not matched to a gene. Germline assignment: CDR1 LNHDA and CDR2 SQIVND (reference sequence). This CDR3 has 14 residues. The CDR3 sequence is CASSGGTSQETQYF. CDR3 coding DNA: TGTGCCAGTAGTGGAGGGACTAGTCAAGAGACCCAGTACTTC.

The sample holds many counts of this clonotype. This chain's CDR3 is CASSYGDSFSPGNTIYF. The CDR3, as DNA: TGTGCCAGCAGTTACGGGGACAGCTTCTCTCCTGGAAACACCATATATTTT. The rearrangement joins TRBV12-3 or TRBV12-4 to TRBJ1-3, with TRBD1 matching over 7 bases. Trimming removed 4 bases from V and 2 bases from J; junction bases left unmatched: 11. CDR3 length: 17 residues.

There are many counts of this clonotype. V usage is TRBV6-5 and J usage is TRBJ1-1, with 8 nucleotides matching TRBD1. With 5 bases clipped from V and 10 bases from J, the junction kept 9 bases outside the gene matches. The CDR3 extends over 13 amino acids. The germline V gene encodes CDR1 MNHEY and CDR2 SVGAGI. As DNA, the CDR3 is TGTGCCAGCAGTCCAACCCGGACAGGGTTAGCTTTCTTT. It yields the protein CASSPTRTGLAFF.

This clonotype was counted at least ten times. The chain uses TRBV6-1 and TRBJ2-7, with D hard to call. CDR3 length: 12 amino acids. CDR1 and CDR2 (germline): MNHNS, SASEGT. The V end lost 8 bases, the J end lost 2 bases, and 10 bases lay between the germline ends. The CDR3 reads CASGVGAYEQYF. The CDR3 DNA sequence: TGTGCCAGCGGGGTCGGAGCCTACGAGCAGTACTTC.

This clonotype was counted many times. This chain connects TRBV20-1 to TRBJ2-5, with 7 bases that match TRBD2. V trimming: 3 bases; J trimming: 2 bases; junction bases outside the gene matches: 12. CDR1 and CDR2 (germline): DFQATT, SNEGSKA (reference sequence). This CDR3 has 16 residues. This CDR3 is CSARSVALAVQETQYF. CDR3 nucleotide sequence: TGCAGTGCTAGGAGTGTGGCCCTAGCGGTACAAGAGACCCAGTACTTC.

This clonotype has a count of ten or more. Given a much more abundant clone one base away, this may be a read error. The chain employs TRBV6-2 or TRBV6-3 and TRBJ1-1; the D is unclear. The CDR3 has 13 residues. Germline lookup yields CDR1 MNHEY and CDR2 SVGEGT. CDR3 coding DNA: TGTGCCGGCAGCTTTGACCTCAACACTGAAGCTTTCTTT. Protein: CAGSFDLNTEAFF.

In its sample, this clonotype was seen many times. J is TRBJ2-7 and V is TRBV7-2; TRBD1 might be the D (6 bases). The CDR3 contains 14 residues. Trimming removed 5 bases from V and 3 bases from J, with 14 bases in between. In germline, CDR1 is SGHTA, CDR2 FQGNSA. The CDR3 loop is CASSAGTIIYEQYF. The DNA of the CDR3 is TGTGCCAGCAGCGCCGGGACAATCATCTACGAGCAGTACTTC.

This clonotype was recorded many times. DNA of the CDR3: TGTGCCTGGAGAGGACAGGCTCGAAACACCATATATTTT. Residues: CAWRGQARNTIYF. The J gene is TRBJ1-3, the V gene TRBV30; TRBD1 matches 7 bases. Germline V gives CDR1 GTSNPN, CDR2 SVGIG (reference sequence). After removal of 3 bases from V and 5 bases from J, the junction contained 4 bases not matched to a gene. The CDR3 loop spans 13 amino acids.

In its sample, this clonotype was seen many times. The chain joins TRBV24-1 to TRBJ2-5, with D possibly matching TRBD1 (6 bases). V lost 9 bases and J lost 2, with 15 bases in between. The CDR3 sequence is 14 residues long. Germline V gene lookup returns CDR1 KGHDR and CDR2 SFDVKD. This CDR3 reads CATGERTDQETQYF. The CDR3, as DNA: TGTGCCACCGGGGAACGGACAGATCAAGAGACCCAGTACTTC.

The V and J genes are TRBV6-5 and TRBJ1-1; D perhaps matches TRBD1 (6 bases). Trimming took off 0 bases at V and 1 base at J, with 12 bases between the two ends. Germline values: CDR1 MNHEY, CDR2 SVGAGI. This CDR3 has 16 amino acids. This CDR3 reads CASSYSRPGANTEAFF. CDR3 nucleotides: TGTGCCAGCAGTTACTCGAGACCAGGGGCGAACACTGAAGCTTTCTTT.

This clonotype has just a few counts. The chain has TRBV6-1 and TRBJ2-7, with 7 bases that match TRBD1. Germline loops: CDR1 MNHNS, CDR2 SASEGT. V lost 7 bases, J lost 1 base, and 10 bases stayed unmatched. This CDR3 contains 15 residues. CDR3 sequence (DNA): TGTGCCAGCACCAGACAGGGCTCCCGATCCTACGAGCAGTACTTC. Protein sequence: CASTRQGSRSYEQYF.

This clonotype was detected ten times or more. The J gene is TRBJ2-7, the V gene TRBV29-1; the match to TRBD2 covers 12 bases. The germline V gene encodes CDR1 SQVTM and CDR2 ANQGSEA. The CDR3 runs 14 residues. V shed 3 bases and J 2 bases; nucleotides not matched to a gene: 2. The chain's CDR3 is CSVDGLAGTYEQYF. Written as DNA, the CDR3 is TGCAGCGTTGATGGACTAGCGGGGACCTACGAGCAGTACTTC.

The sample holds many counts of this clonotype. The rearrangement uses TRBV20-1 and TRBJ2-5; 8 bases are a match to TRBD1. Trimming cost V 4 bases and J 3 bases; bases outside gene matches: 1. The germline gives CDR1 DFQATT, CDR2 SNEGSKA (reference sequence). This CDR3 comprises 12 residues. CDR3 protein: CSATGQEETQYF. In DNA, the CDR3 is TGCAGTGCTACGGGACAGGAAGAGACCCAGTACTTC.

There are many counts of this clonotype. The V call is TRBV7-2, the J call TRBJ2-5; D is possibly TRBD2 (6 bases). Trimming took 5 bases from V and 2 from J, leaving 15 bases between them. This CDR3 comprises 15 residues. The germline V gene has CDR1 SGHTA and CDR2 FQGNSA. CDR3 in amino acids: CASSPSGRRQETQYF. The CDR3 nucleotides read TGTGCCAGCAGCCCAAGCGGGCGCAGGCAAGAGACCCAGTACTTC.

Remarks on this clonotype: With a much larger clone just one base away, this may be a read error. This rearrangement joins TRBV30 to TRBJ2-2; D gene unclear. Looked up from germline, CDR1 is GTSNPN and CDR2 is SVGIG (reference sequence). V lost 0 bases and J 1 base, leaving 3 bases between the germline ends. This CDR3 has 13 residues. For the CDR3, the DNA is TGTGCCTGGAGTGTATGGAACACCGGGGAGCTGTTTTTT. Protein: CAWSVWNTGELFF. The variable domain in full, with the rest retrieved from reference TRBV30 and TRBJ2-2, is SQTIHQWPATLVQPVGSPLSLECTVEGTSNPNLYWYRQAAGRGLQLLFYSVGIGQISSEVPQNLSASRPQDRQFILSSKKLLLSDSGFYLCAWSVWNTGELFFGEGSRLTVL.

The genes are TRBV25-1 and TRBJ1-2, with 9 bases matching TRBD1. The CDR3 has 15 residues. Germline-derived CDR1 and CDR2 are MGHDK and SYGVNS. Trimming took 8 bases from V and 7 from J; bases not matched to a gene: 14. The DNA for the CDR3 is TGTGCCAGCCGGGGACGGAGACAGGGGGGGTTTGGCTACACCTTC. It yields the protein CASRGRRQGGFGYTF.

The chain employs TRBV6-1 and TRBJ1-2; D possibly corresponds to TRBD1 (5 bases). V lost 2 bases to trimming and J lost 10 bases, with 23 bases between them. The CDR3 extends over 16 amino acids. Germline V gene data show CDR1 as MNHNS and CDR2 as SASEGT. The CDR3 protein is CASSETRRTNGHDYTF. Written as DNA, the CDR3 is TGTGCCAGCAGTGAAACCCGAAGGACAAACGGACATGACTACACCTTC.

V gene TRBV6-1 combines with J gene TRBJ2-7; D may correspond to TRBD1 or TRBD2 (5 bases each). Germline V gene lookup returns CDR1 MNHNS and CDR2 SASEGT. The CDR3 length is 17 residues. Trimming shortened V by 1 base and J by 2 bases, and 18 bases separated the two germline ends. CDR3 DNA sequence: TGTGCCAGCAGTGAAGGTTCCGGGACCGAAACCCCCTACGAGCAGTACTTC. It is translated as CASSEGSGTETPYEQYF.

V usage is TRBV7-2 and J usage is TRBJ2-5; D is perhaps TRBD1 (6 bases). The CDR3 covers 16 residues. V was pared by 0 bases and J by 4 bases, with 15 bases between. The germline CDR1 and CDR2 sequences are SGHTA and FQGNSA. CDR3 in DNA: TGTGCCAGCAGCTTAGCGAGCCAGGGGCCCTCAGAGACCCAGTACTTC. Its protein product is CASSLASQGPSETQYF. Variable domain in full (rest from reference TRBV7-2 and TRBJ2-5): GAGVSQSPSNKVTEKGKDVELRCDPISGHTALYWYRQSLGQGLEFLIYFQGNSAPDKSGLPSDRFSAERTGGSVSTLTIQRTQQEDSAVYLCASSLASQGPSETQYFGPGTRLLVL.

This clonotype has ten or more counts. The chain recombines TRBV24-1 with TRBJ2-7, with unresolved D. This CDR3 region has 13 residues. CDR1 is KGHDR and CDR2 is SFDVKD in the germline V gene. V was clipped by 9 bases and J by 1 base, with 12 bases between them. The CDR3, as DNA: TGTGCCACCTCTGAAAAGAATTCCTACGAGCAGTACTTC. Translated: CATSEKNSYEQYF.

V and J are TRBV12-3 or TRBV12-4 and TRBJ1-3, with D maybe TRBD1 (6 bases). V was cut by 2 bases and J by 4 bases, with 15 bases left in between. The CDR3 runs 16 residues. The CDR3 here is CASSLLSPGTGNTIYF. CDR3 nucleotides: TGTGCCAGCAGTTTACTTTCGCCAGGGACAGGAAACACCATATATTTT.